The source of this TCR beta chain is a study of T-cell reconstitution after alpha-beta-depleted transplantation in children. The study, taken as a whole, reports: A year post-transplant, T-cell counts and diversity derived mostly from newly produced T cells. Several hundred expanded graft clones reportedly supplied alpha-beta T cells about two months after transplant. Elevated TCRbeta diversity at day 60 was traced, in some patients, to surviving recipient T cells and thymic progenitors.

The TCRbeta library was prepared with unique molecular identifiers. TCRdb re-derived calls from the PCR reads in MiXCR, one entry per CDR3 protein. The sample has about 980,000 distinct CDR3 sequences; under 30% are singletons. A few counts support this clonotype. Antigen specificity is unknown. The CDR3 runs 15 residues. V was clipped by 0 bases and J by 2 bases, with 8 bases between them. The germline gives CDR1 ENHRY, CDR2 SYGVKD. The source was PBMCs, mostly from graft donor cells, collected 360 days after TCRalphabeta/CD19-depleted stem cell transplant. This sequence was found in a boy under two years old who had a stem cell transplant for SCID, so the T cells may come from the graft donor. This chain uses TRBV10-3 with TRBJ1-3; tentative D call: TRBD1 (5 bases). The CDR3 DNA sequence: TGTGCCATCAGTGAGTCGAGGACAACTGGAAACACCATATATTTT. It encodes CAISESRTTGNTIYF.